This record looks at one TCR beta chain sequence and its context. The sample originates from a study of T cell repertoires in cytomegalovirus infection. At the level of the study: An indication of both CMV infection and matching HLA type came from public TCR beta signatures.

The CDR3 spans 16 residues. Germline V gene sequence: CDR1 SGHAT, CDR2 FQNNGV. The trim removed 5 bases at V and 11 bases at J, leaving 13 bases unmatched. One entry per CDR3 protein results from TCRdb running MiXCR on the reads. This sample has nearly 450,000 distinct CDR3 sequences, with under 40% found just once. This clonotype was sampled from a human donor in good health (CMV status not recorded). Some clones in this sample may be carry-over from other donors' samples. The chain joins TRBV11-2 to TRBJ1-6; 9 nucleotides match TRBD1. Sequenced input: PBMCs. The CDR3 DNA follows: TGTGCCAGCAGCCTGGACAGGGGAATTACTATAACACCCCTCCACTTT. Translating it yields CASSLDRGITITPLHF.